The following is a TCR beta chain sequence with its context. What it binds is unknown. Sequencing of unsorted PBMC DNA was carried out using ten immunoSEQ deep assay plates. TCRdb's table, derived via immunoSEQ multiplex PCR, lists solely in-frame clones and lacks some. The table shows fewer than 650,000 clones, with around 81% occurring only once. The record originates from a study of shared clonotypes between healthy human individuals. Points from the study as a whole: Among donors, the sharing of clonotypes was expected to be influenced by sequencing depth.

Trimming took 0 bases from V and 5 from J; bases not matched to a gene: 8. CDR1 SGHRS and CDR2 YFSETQ come from the germline V gene. The CDR3 has 15 amino acids. Sequencing was done on a sample of PBMCs. The clonotype was recovered from a woman in her 40s in good health. Some clones in this sample may be carry-over from other donors' samples. V is TRBV5-1 and J is TRBJ2-7, with TRBD1 identical over 7 bases. The CDR3 loop reads CASSLGQGSTNEQYF. CDR3 DNA sequence: TGCGCCAGCAGCTTGGGACAGGGTTCTACGAACGAGCAGTACTTC.